This T cell receptor beta chain originates from a study of blood T cell repertoires in COVID-19. The wider study: From the United States, Italy and Spain came samples of acute and convalescent COVID-19. From T cells, B-cell-depleted T cells, or PBMCs came the material, which was cDNA or gDNA.

Trimming removed 5 bases from V and 2 bases from J, with 14 bases in between. Germline CDR1 SGHNT, CDR2 YYREEE (reference sequence). This CDR3 is 14 amino acids long. The table came from immunoSEQ multiplex PCR; TCRdb's copy has only in-frame clones and leaves some out. The sample contains over 200,000 clones, around 86% of which appear only once. Material for sequencing was peripheral blood. This TCR came from a human donor in a cohort sampled during active COVID-19. The chain has TRBV5-4 and TRBJ2-7, with D unclear. The DNA for the CDR3 is TGTGCCAGCAGACCGCTTGACACCACCTACGAGCAGTACTTC. This sequence encodes CASRPLDTTYEQYF. Complete variable domain (other parts from reference TRBV5-4 and TRBJ2-7): ETGVTQSPTHLIKTRGQQVTLRCSSQSGHNTVSWYQQALGQGPQFIFQYYREEENGRGNFPPRFSGLQFPNYSSELNVNALELDDSALYLCASRPLDTTYEQYFGPGTRLTVT.